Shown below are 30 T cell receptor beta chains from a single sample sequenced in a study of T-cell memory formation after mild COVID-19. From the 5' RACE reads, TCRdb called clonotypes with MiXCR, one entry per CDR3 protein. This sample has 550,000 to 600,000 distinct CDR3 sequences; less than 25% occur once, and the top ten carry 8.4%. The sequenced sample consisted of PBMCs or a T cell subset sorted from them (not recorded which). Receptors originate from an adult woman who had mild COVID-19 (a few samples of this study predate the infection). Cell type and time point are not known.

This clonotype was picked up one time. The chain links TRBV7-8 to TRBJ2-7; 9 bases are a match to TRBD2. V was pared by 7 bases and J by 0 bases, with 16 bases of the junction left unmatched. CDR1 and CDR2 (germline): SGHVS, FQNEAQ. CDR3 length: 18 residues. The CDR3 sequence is CASTPKGAGGPISYEQYF. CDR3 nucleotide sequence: TGTGCCAGCACCCCAAAGGGGGCGGGAGGGCCCATCTCCTACGAGCAGTACTTC.

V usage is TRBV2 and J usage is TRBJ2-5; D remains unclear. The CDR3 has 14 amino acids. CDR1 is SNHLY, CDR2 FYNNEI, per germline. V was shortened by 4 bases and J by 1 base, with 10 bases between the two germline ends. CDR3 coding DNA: TGTGCCAGCAGTGCAAACGGTTTCCAAGAGACCCAGTACTTC. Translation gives CASSANGFQETQYF.

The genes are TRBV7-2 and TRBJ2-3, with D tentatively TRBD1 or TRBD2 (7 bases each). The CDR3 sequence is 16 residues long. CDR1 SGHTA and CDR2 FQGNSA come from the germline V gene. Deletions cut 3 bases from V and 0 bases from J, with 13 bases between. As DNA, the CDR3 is TGTGCCAGCAGCTTGCAGGGGGGGACTAGCACAGATACGCAGTATTTT. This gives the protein CASSLQGGTSTDTQYF.

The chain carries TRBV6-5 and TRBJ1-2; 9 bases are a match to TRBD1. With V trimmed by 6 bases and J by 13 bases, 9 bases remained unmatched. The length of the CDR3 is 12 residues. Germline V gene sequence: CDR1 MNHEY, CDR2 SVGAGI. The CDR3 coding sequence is TGTGCCAGCAGGCCGGGACAGGGCGATTGCACCTTC. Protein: CASRPGQGDCTF.

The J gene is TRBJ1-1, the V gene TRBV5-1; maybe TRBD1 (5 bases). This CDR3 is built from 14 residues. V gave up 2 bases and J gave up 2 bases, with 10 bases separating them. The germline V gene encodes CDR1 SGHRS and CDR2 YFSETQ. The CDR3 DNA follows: TGCGCCAGCAGCTTCGACAGACCTAACACTGAAGCTTTCTTT. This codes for CASSFDRPNTEAFF.

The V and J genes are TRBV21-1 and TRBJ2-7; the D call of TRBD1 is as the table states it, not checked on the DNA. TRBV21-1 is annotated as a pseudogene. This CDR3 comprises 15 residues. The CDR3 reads CASSKEGPGAWEQYF. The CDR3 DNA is TGTGCCAGCAGCAAGGAGGGACCGGGGGCCTGGGAGCAGTACTTC.

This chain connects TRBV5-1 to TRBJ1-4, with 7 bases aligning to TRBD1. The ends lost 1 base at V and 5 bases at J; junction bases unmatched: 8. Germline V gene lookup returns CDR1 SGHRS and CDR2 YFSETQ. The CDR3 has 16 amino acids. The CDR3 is CASSLSTGTVNEKLFF. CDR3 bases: TGCGCCAGCAGCTTGAGTACCGGGACAGTGAATGAAAAACTGTTTTTT.

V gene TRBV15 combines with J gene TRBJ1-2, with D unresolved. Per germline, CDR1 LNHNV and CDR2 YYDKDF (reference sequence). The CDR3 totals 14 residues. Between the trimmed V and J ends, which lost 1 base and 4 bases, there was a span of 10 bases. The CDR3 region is CATSRVAGSYGYTF. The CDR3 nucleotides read TGTGCCACCAGCAGAGTTGCGGGGAGCTATGGCTACACCTTC. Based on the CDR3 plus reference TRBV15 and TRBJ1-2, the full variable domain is DAMVIQNPRYQVTQFGKPVTLSCSQTLNHNVMYWYQQKSSQAPKLLFHYYDKDFNNEADTPDNFQSRRPNTSFCFLDIRSPGLGDTAMYLCATSRVAGSYGYTFGSGTRLTVV.

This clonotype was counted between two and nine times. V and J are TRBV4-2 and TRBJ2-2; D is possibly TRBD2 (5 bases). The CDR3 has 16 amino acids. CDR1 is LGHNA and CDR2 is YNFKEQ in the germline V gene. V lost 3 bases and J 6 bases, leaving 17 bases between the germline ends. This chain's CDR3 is CASSQPWVGGSGELFF. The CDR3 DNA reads TGTGCCAGCAGCCAGCCGTGGGTAGGCGGGTCCGGGGAGCTGTTTTTT.

The CDR3 DNA sequence: TGCAGTGCCCAGGGGGGCAGGAACTATGGCTACACCTTC. Protein: CSAQGGRNYGYTF. J is TRBJ1-2 and V is TRBV20-1, with 7 bases lining up with TRBD1. The CDR3 runs 13 residues. Per germline, CDR1 DFQATT and CDR2 SNEGSKA (reference sequence). Trimming at V came to 6 bases and at J to 2 bases, leaving 6 bases not matched to a gene.

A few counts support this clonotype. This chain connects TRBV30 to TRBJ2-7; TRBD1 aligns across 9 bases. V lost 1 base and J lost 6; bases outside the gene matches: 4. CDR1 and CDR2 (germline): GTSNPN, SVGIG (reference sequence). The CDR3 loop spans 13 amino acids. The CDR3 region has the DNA TGTGCCTGGAGTGGGACAGGGGCTAGCGAGCAGTACTTC. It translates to CAWSGTGASEQYF.

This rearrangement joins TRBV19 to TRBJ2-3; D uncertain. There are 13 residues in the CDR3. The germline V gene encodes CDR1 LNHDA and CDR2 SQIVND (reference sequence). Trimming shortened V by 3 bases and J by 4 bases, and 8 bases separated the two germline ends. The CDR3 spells CASSMTAADTQYF. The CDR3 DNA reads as TGTGCCAGTAGTATGACCGCCGCAGATACGCAGTATTTT.

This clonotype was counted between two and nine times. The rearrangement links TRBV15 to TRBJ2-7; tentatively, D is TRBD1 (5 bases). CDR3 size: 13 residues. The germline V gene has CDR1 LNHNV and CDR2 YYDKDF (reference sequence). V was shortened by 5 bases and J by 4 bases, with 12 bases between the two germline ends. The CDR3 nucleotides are TGTGCCACCAGCCTCCGAGCAGGGTACGAGCAGTACTTC. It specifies CATSLRAGYEQYF. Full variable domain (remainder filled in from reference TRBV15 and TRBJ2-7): DAMVIQNPRYQVTQFGKPVTLSCSQTLNHNVMYWYQQKSSQAPKLLFHYYDKDFNNEADTPDNFQSRRPNTSFCFLDIRSPGLGDTAMYLCATSLRAGYEQYFGPGTRLTVT.

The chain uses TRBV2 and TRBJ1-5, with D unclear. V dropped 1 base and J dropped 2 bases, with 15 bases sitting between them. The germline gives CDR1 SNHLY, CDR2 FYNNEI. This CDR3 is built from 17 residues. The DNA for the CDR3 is TGTGCCAGCAGTGAAGGGCCCCATTGGAGGGGCAATCAGCCCCAGCATTTT. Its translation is CASSEGPHWRGNQPQHF.

The CDR3 is CASYSRPGTGGEETQYF. CDR3 sequence (DNA): TGTGCCAGCTACTCCCGGCCCGGGACAGGGGGCGAAGAGACCCAGTACTTC. This rearrangement joins TRBV6-6 to TRBJ2-5, with TRBD1 identical over 12 bases. CDR3 length equals 17 residues. J was trimmed by 3 bases and V by 8 bases; bases with no gene match: 13. Germline CDR1 and CDR2: MNHNY and SVGAGI (reference sequence).

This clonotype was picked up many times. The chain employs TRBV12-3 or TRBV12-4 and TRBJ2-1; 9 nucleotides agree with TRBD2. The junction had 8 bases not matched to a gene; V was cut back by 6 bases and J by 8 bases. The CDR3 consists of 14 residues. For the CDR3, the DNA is TGTGCCAGCAGCTACGCGGGGGGGTGGGATGAGCAGTTCTTC. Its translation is CASSYAGGWDEQFF.

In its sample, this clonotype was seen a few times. CDR3: CASSLEARDYGYTF. The DNA for the CDR3 is TGCGCCAGCAGCTTGGAGGCCAGGGACTATGGCTACACCTTC. The chain has TRBV5-1 and TRBJ1-2; perhaps TRBD1 as D (5 bases). V was cut by 0 bases and J by 3 bases, with 9 bases left in between. Germline CDR1 SGHRS, CDR2 YFSETQ. The CDR3 consists of 14 residues.

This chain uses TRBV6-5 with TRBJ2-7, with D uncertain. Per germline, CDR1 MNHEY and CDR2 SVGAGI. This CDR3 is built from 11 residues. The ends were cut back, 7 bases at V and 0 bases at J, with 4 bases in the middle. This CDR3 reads CASTASYEQYF. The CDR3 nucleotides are TGTGCCAGCACGGCCTCCTACGAGCAGTACTTC.

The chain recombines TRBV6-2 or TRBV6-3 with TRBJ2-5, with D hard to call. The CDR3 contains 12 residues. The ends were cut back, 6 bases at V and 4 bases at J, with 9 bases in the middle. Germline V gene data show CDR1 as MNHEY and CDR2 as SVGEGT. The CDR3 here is CASRYPRETQYF. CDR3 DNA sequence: TGTGCCAGCAGATACCCTCGAGAGACCCAGTACTTC.

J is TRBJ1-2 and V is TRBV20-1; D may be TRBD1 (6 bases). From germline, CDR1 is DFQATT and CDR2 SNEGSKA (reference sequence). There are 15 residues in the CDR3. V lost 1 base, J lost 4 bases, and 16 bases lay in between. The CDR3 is CSARAPWGAGYGYTF. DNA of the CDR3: TGCAGTGCTAGAGCCCCATGGGGGGCAGGCTATGGCTACACCTTC.

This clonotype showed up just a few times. CDR3 sequence: CASSLVGDSSEAFF. For the CDR3, the DNA is TGTGCCAGCAGCTTAGTTGGGGACAGCTCTGAAGCTTTCTTT. The J gene is TRBJ1-1, the V gene TRBV7-9; 7 bases are shared with TRBD1. V dropped 1 base and J dropped 6; count of bases not matched to a gene: 5. The length of the CDR3 is 14 residues. The germline CDR1 and CDR2 sequences are SEHNR and FQNEAQ (reference sequence).

The CDR3 nucleotides are TGTGCCAGCAGTTTAGGACTCTCCGGGGAGACCCAGTACTTC. This translates into CASSLGLSGETQYF. The chain combines TRBV12-3 or TRBV12-4 with TRBJ2-5; the D is unclear. This CDR3 is 14 amino acids long. Trimming left V 1 base short and J 5 bases short, with 11 bases between.

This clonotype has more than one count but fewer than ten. The CDR3 bases are TGTGCCAGCAGACCCGACAGGCCGGGGGCAGATACGCAGTATTTT. Translating gives CASRPDRPGADTQYF. The genes are TRBV7-9 and TRBJ2-3; D could derive from TRBD1 or TRBD2 (6 bases each). Germline CDR1 SEHNR, CDR2 FQNEAQ (reference sequence). The CDR3 consists of 15 residues. The V gene lost 6 bases and the J gene lost 4 bases, with 17 bases spanning the gap. Full variable domain (outside the CDR3, taken from reference TRBV7-9 and TRBJ2-3): DTGVSQNPRHKITKRGQNVTFRCDPISEHNRLYWYRQTLGQGPEFLTYFQNEAQLEKSRLLSDRFSAERPKGSFSTLEIQRTEQGDSAMYLCASRPDRPGADTQYFGPGTRLTVL.

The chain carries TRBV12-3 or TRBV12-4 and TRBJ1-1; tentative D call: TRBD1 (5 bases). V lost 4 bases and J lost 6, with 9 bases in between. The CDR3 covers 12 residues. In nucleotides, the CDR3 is TGTGCCAGCAGTTCCATGACAGCTGAAGCTTTCTTT. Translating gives CASSSMTAEAFF.

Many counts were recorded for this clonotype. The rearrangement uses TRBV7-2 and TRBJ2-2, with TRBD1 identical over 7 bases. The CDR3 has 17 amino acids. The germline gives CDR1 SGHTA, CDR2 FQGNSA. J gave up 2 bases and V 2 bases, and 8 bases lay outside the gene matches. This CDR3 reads CASSLKSRQGNTGELFF. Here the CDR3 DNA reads TGTGCCAGCAGCTTAAAATCGAGACAGGGTAACACCGGGGAGCTGTTTTTT.

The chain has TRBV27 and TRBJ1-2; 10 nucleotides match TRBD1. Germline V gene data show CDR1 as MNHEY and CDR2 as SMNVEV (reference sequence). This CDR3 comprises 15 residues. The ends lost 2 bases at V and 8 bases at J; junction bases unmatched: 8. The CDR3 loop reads CASSLRGGTGDGYTF. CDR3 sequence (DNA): TGTGCCAGCAGTTTAAGGGGAGGGACAGGGGACGGCTACACCTTC.

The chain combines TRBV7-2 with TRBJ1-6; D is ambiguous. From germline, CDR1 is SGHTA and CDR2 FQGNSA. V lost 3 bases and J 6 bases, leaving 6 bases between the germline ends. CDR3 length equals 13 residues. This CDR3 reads CASSFLSNSPLHF. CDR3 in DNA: TGTGCCAGCAGCTTTCTCAGTAATTCACCCCTCCACTTT.

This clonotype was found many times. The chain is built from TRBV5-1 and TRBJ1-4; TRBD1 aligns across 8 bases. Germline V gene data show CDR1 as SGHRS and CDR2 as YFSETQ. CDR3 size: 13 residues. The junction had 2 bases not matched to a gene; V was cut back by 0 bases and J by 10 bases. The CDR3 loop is CASSLGDRGKLFF. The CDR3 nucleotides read TGCGCCAGCAGCTTGGGCGACAGGGGAAAACTGTTTTTT.

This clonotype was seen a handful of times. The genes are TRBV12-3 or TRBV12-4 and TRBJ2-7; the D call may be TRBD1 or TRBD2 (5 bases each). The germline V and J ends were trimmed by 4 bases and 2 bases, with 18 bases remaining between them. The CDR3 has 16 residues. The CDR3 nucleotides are TGTGCCAGCAGTTCCCAATCCGGGACGGATCCCTACGAGCAGTACTTC. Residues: CASSSQSGTDPYEQYF.

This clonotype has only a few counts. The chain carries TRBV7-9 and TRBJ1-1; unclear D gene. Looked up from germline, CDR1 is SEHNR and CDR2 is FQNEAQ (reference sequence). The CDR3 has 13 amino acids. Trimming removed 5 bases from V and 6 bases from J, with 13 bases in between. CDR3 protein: CASSPGPSAEAFF. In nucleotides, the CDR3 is TGTGCCAGCAGCCCGGGTCCTTCGGCTGAAGCTTTCTTT.